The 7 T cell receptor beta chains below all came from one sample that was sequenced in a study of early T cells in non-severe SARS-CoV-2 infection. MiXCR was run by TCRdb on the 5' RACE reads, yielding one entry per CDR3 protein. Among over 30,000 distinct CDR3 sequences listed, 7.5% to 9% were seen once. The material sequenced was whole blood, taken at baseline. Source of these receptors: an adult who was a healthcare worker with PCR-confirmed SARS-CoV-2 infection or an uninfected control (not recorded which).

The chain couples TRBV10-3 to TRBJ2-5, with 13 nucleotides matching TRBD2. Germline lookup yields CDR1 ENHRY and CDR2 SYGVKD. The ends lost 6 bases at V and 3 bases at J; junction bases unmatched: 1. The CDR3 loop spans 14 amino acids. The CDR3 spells CAISGTSGEETQYF. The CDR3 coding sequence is TGTGCCATCAGCGGGACTAGCGGGGAAGAGACCCAGTACTTC.

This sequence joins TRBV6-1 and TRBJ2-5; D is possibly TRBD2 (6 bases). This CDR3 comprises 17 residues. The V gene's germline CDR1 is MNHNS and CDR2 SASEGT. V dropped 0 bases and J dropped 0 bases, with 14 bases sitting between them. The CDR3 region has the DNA TGTGCCAGCAGTGAAGCGCGGGGCAGATGGGACCAAGAGACCCAGTACTTC. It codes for CASSEARGRWDQETQYF.

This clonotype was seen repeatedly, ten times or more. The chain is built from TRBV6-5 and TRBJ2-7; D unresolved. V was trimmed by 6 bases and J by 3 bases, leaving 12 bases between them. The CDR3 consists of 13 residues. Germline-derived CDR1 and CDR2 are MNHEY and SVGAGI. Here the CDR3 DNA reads TGTGCCAGCAGCACCCGGACGGGCTACGAGCAGTACTTC. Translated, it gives CASSTRTGYEQYF.

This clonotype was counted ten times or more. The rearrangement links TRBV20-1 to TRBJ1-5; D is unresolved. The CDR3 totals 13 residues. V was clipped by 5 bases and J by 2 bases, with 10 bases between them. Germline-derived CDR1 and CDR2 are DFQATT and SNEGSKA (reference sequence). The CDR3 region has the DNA TGCAGTGCTGGAGCCCCGGGCAATCAGCCCCAGCATTTT. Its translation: CSAGAPGNQPQHF.

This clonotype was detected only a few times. CDR3 amino acids: CASSGGTLSYNEQFF. In nucleotides, the CDR3 is TGTGCCAGCAGTGGGGGTACGCTCTCCTACAATGAGCAGTTCTTC. The chain uses TRBV2 and TRBJ2-1; D remains ambiguous. The V gene lost 4 bases and the J gene lost 0 bases, with 10 bases spanning the gap. The germline CDR1 and CDR2 sequences are SNHLY and FYNNEI. The CDR3 consists of 15 residues.

The CDR3 region has the DNA TGCGCCAGCACCGGACTCCTTGCGGGCACAGATACGCAGTATTTT. Residues: CASTGLLAGTDTQYF. The chain couples TRBV5-1 to TRBJ2-3, with D perhaps matching TRBD2 (5 bases). The CDR3 sequence is 15 residues long. Per germline, CDR1 SGHRS and CDR2 YFSETQ. Deletions cut 6 bases from V and 1 base from J, with 15 bases between.

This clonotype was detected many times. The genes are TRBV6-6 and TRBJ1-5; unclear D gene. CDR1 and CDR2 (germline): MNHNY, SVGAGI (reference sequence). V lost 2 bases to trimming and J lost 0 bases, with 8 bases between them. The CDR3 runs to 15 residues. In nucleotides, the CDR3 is TGTGCCAGCAGTTACCAGTCAGATAGCAATCAGCCCCAGCATTTT. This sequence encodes CASSYQSDSNQPQHF.